Here is one TCR beta chain with its context. Its specificity is not known. The sample comes from a study of T cell responses to AZD1222 COVID-19 vaccine. Findings and caveats of the study: White British donors predominated, females outnumbered males, and clonal diversity was possibly underestimated. Unmutated regions of variants are reportedly targeted by nearly half of spike-specific TCRs. After the peak T cell response, and only then, were repertoires sampled. Only a handful of AZD1222 recipients, several in all, had baseline seropositivity.

The method was immunoSEQ multiplex PCR; TCRdb's version includes in-frame clones alone and lacks a portion of them. The sample records 130,000 or so clones, about 89% being singletons. The CDR3 totals 15 residues. Germline CDR1 is MNHEY and CDR2 is SVGAGI. V dropped 2 bases and J dropped 4; count of bases not matched to a gene: 5. The sample consisted of peripheral blood, taken on day 0 of MenACWY control vaccination. The receptor was derived from an adult in good health. The V gene is TRBV6-5, the J gene TRBJ2-1; 7 bases are a match to TRBD2. The CDR3 DNA follows: TGTGCCAGCAGTTACGGCGGGAGTCGGTACAATGAGCAGTTCTTC. This codes for CASSYGGSRYNEQFF.